A single sample is the source of the 8 T cell receptor beta chains below, sequenced in a study of shared clonotypes between healthy human individuals. The protocol was immunoSEQ multiplex PCR, while the TCRdb copy is restricted to in-frame clones and leaves out a portion. The table includes about 640,000 clones, around 72% detected once. Sequenced: memory CD4+ T cells sorted from blood. Specified subset: CD45RA-negative fraction. The source of these receptors is a woman in her thirties in good health.

V gene TRBV7-9 combines with J gene TRBJ2-5, with D unclear. The CDR3 is 15 residues long. V shed 1 base and J shed 4 bases, with 13 bases lying between them. The germline V gene encodes CDR1 SEHNR and CDR2 FQNEAQ (reference sequence). CDR3 region: CASSLEVTWRETQYF. In nucleotides, the CDR3 is TGTGCCAGCAGCTTAGAAGTCACCTGGAGAGAGACCCAGTACTTC.

This clone came up a few times. V and J are TRBV4-1 and TRBJ2-5; 11 bases fit TRBD2. The V and J ends lost 0 bases and 0 bases, in that order; junction bases with no gene match: 6. CDR3 length: 18 residues. CDR1 and CDR2 from the germline V gene are MGHRA and YSYEKL. CDR3 nucleotides: TGCGCCAGCAGCCAAGATAGTAGCGGGAGGGACTACCAAGAGACCCAGTACTTC. Translated: CASSQDSSGRDYQETQYF.

The V and J genes are TRBV18 and TRBJ1-1; D uncertain. The germline CDR1 and CDR2 sequences are KGHSH and LQKENI. The CDR3 runs 15 residues. The V and J ends lost 2 bases and 0 bases respectively, with 10 bases between them. The CDR3 protein is CASSPVELMNTEAFF. The CDR3 DNA follows: TGTGCCAGCTCACCAGTTGAGCTAATGAACACTGAAGCTTTCTTT.

This clone was recorded many times. The sample carries other DNA sequences with the same CDR3. The rearrangement uses TRBV6-1 and TRBJ1-2; D possibly corresponds to TRBD1 (6 bases). V was shortened by 11 bases and J by 2 bases, with 15 bases between the two germline ends. The V gene's germline CDR1 is MNHNS and CDR2 SASEGT. The CDR3 length is 13 residues. The CDR3 bases are TGTGCCCCCGCCCCGGGACACAACTATGGCTACACCTTC. This codes for CAPAPGHNYGYTF.

The chain combines TRBV5-1 with TRBJ2-7; 7 bases are a match to TRBD2. Germline V gene sequence: CDR1 SGHRS, CDR2 YFSETQ. The CDR3 covers 13 residues. Unmatched junction bases numbered 5, after V lost 3 bases and J lost 5 bases. DNA of the CDR3: TGCGCCAGCAGCTGGCGGGGGTATGACGAGCAGTACTTC. Translating gives CASSWRGYDEQYF.

The V and J genes are TRBV6-1 and TRBJ2-1, with D possibly TRBD1 on 6 matching bases. V lost 7 bases and J 0 bases, leaving 13 bases between the germline ends. CDR3 length: 15 residues. Germline V gene data show CDR1 as MNHNS and CDR2 as SASEGT. CDR3 nucleotides: TGTGCCAGCATCGTAGGGACATCCTCCTACAATGAGCAGTTCTTC. Its protein is CASIVGTSSYNEQFF.

This chain connects TRBV7-2 to TRBJ1-5, with TRBD1 matching 8 bases. V lost 5 bases and J lost 3; bases outside the gene matches: 6. The CDR3 sequence is 15 residues long. Germline V gene data show CDR1 as SGHTA and CDR2 as FQGNSA. In nucleotides, the CDR3 is TGTGCCAGCAGCGCCCCGGACAGGGCCAATCAGCCCCAGCATTTT. Protein: CASSAPDRANQPQHF.

J is TRBJ2-1 and V is TRBV29-1; tentative D call: TRBD1 (5 bases). Germline V gives CDR1 SQVTM, CDR2 ANQGSEA. V lost 6 bases and J 8 bases, leaving 20 bases between the germline ends. This CDR3 comprises 14 residues. In DNA form, the CDR3 reads TGCAGCGTAGCACAAGGGGTTGGCTTCGATGAGCAGTTCTTC. This translates into CSVAQGVGFDEQFF.